This passage covers 19 T cell receptor beta chains from one sample sequenced in a study of T cell responses to AZD1222 COVID-19 vaccine. Generated by immunoSEQ multiplex PCR, the TCRdb table keeps only in-frame clones and is missing some. This table holds around 100,000 clones, around 90% found once. This material consisted of peripheral blood, taken on day 0 of AZD1222 vaccination. The origin of the receptors is an adult in good health.

The sample holds a few counts of this clone. The rearrangement uses TRBV7-9 and TRBJ2-1; 10 nucleotides agree with TRBD2. CDR3 length equals 15 residues. Trimming took 1 base from V and 15 from J; bases not matched to a gene: 12. Per the germline V gene, CDR1 is SEHNR and CDR2 is FQNEAQ (reference sequence). CDR3 sequence (DNA): TGTGCCAGCAGCTTAGGTAGGCTAGCGGGAGCCGGGTGGTTCTTC. This gives the protein CASSLGRLAGAGWFF.

The chain is built from TRBV3-1 (or the pseudogene TRBV3-2) and TRBJ2-1; the D is unclear. Germline V gene sequence: CDR1 LGHDT, CDR2 YNNKEL (reference sequence). The CDR3 extends over 15 amino acids. The V and J ends lost 1 base and 4 bases respectively, with 11 bases between them. CDR3: CASSQGASSYNEQFF. The CDR3 DNA reads TGTGCCAGCAGCCAAGGTGCTAGTTCATACAATGAGCAGTTCTTC.

The chain has TRBV28 and TRBJ1-5; the match to TRBD1 covers 9 bases. The germline CDR1 and CDR2 sequences are MDHEN and SYDVKM. Trimming at V came to 10 bases and at J to 3 bases, leaving 7 bases not matched to a gene. The CDR3 runs 14 residues. Written as DNA, the CDR3 is TGTGCCACTACGGGACAGGGCTACAATCAGCCCCAGCATTTT. Translating gives CATTGQGYNQPQHF.

The chain has TRBV3-1 (or the pseudogene TRBV3-2) and TRBJ2-7; 8 bases match TRBD1. Germline V CDR1 and CDR2: LGHDT, YNNKEL (reference sequence). This CDR3 spans 14 amino acids. After removal of 4 bases from V and 2 bases from J, the junction contained 4 bases not matched to a gene. This chain's CDR3 is CASSLSQGAYEQYF. The CDR3 DNA reads as TGTGCCAGCAGCCTCTCACAGGGGGCCTACGAGCAGTACTTC.

The CDR3 bases are TGTGCCAGCAGCTTAGCGGGATCCTACAATGAGCAGTTCTTC. Translation gives CASSLAGSYNEQFF. The genes are TRBV7-9 and TRBJ2-1; D not resolved. CDR3 length: 14 residues. Germline CDR1 and CDR2: SEHNR and FQNEAQ (reference sequence). V was cut by 0 bases and J by 1 base, with 4 bases left in between.

V usage is TRBV19 and J usage is TRBJ2-7; 7 bases line up with TRBD1. CDR1 and CDR2 (germline): LNHDA, SQIVND (reference sequence). The CDR3 extends over 13 amino acids. J lost 3 bases, V lost 5 bases, and 4 bases had no gene match. Here the CDR3 reads CASSETGFYEQYF. Here the CDR3 DNA reads TGTGCCAGTAGTGAGACAGGGTTCTACGAGCAGTACTTC.

The rearrangement joins TRBV7-8 to TRBJ1-5, with TRBD1 as a possible D gene (5 bases). The CDR3 is 14 residues long. Germline CDR1 reads SGHVS; CDR2 reads FQNEAQ. Between the trimmed V and J ends, which lost 0 bases and 6 bases, there was a span of 9 bases. The CDR3 sequence: CASSLAGGSQPQHF. CDR3 bases: TGTGCCAGCAGCTTAGCGGGGGGAAGTCAGCCCCAGCATTTT.

V and J are TRBV6-5 and TRBJ2-3; D gene uncertain. Per the germline V gene, CDR1 is MNHEY and CDR2 is SVGAGI. There are 13 residues in the CDR3. V was cut by 9 bases and J by 1 base, with 11 bases left in between. The CDR3 protein is CASPEFGTDTQYF. CDR3 coding DNA: TGTGCCAGTCCTGAGTTTGGCACAGATACGCAGTATTTT.

The chain links TRBV30 to TRBJ2-1, with a possible D match to TRBD2 (6 bases). CDR1 is GTSNPN and CDR2 is SVGIG in the germline V gene (reference sequence). V lost 0 bases to trimming and J lost 9 bases, with 12 bases between them. This CDR3 has 13 amino acids. Here the CDR3 reads CAWSVGTYTEQFF. The CDR3 region has the DNA TGTGCCTGGAGTGTTGGGACTTATACTGAGCAGTTCTTC.

The chain recombines TRBV19 with TRBJ1-4; D remains unclear. The ends were cut back, 8 bases at V and 5 bases at J, with 6 bases in the middle. Germline V lookup: CDR1 LNHDA, CDR2 SQIVND (reference sequence). The CDR3 extends over 11 amino acids. CDR3 bases: TGTGCCAGTCAAGGGAATGAAAAACTGTTTTTT. It translates to CASQGNEKLFF. The entire variable domain, with the rest obtained from reference TRBV19 and TRBJ1-4, is as follows: DGGITQSPKYLFRKEGQNVTLSCEQNLNHDAMYWYRQDPGQGLRLIYYSQIVNDFQKGDIAEGYSVSREKKESFPLTVTSAQKNPTAFYLCASQGNEKLFFGSGTQLSVL.

The chain employs TRBV19 and TRBJ1-4; no definite D call. With 5 bases removed from V and 4 bases from J, the gap between germline ends came to 11 bases. This CDR3 comprises 14 residues. Germline CDR1 reads LNHDA; CDR2 reads SQIVND (reference sequence). The CDR3 region is CASSEGWSNEKLFF. The CDR3, as DNA: TGTGCCAGTAGTGAGGGCTGGAGTAATGAAAAACTGTTTTTT.

This clone was seen a few times. The J gene is TRBJ1-2, the V gene TRBV5-5, with 8 bases that match TRBD1. The CDR3 is 14 amino acids. Losses at the gene ends were 5 bases for V and 4 bases for J; bases not matched to a gene: 7. Germline lookup yields CDR1 SGHKS and CDR2 YYEKEE (reference sequence). For the CDR3, the DNA is TGTGCCAGCAGGGGCGGACAGGGTACCTATGGCTACACCTTC. This translates into CASRGGQGTYGYTF.

This chain uses TRBV25-1 with TRBJ1-2; D might be TRBD1 (5 bases). Trimming shortened V by 1 base and J by 1 base, and 7 bases separated the two germline ends. From germline, CDR1 is MGHDK and CDR2 SYGVNS. CDR3 length equals 14 residues. The CDR3 protein is CASSELRGNYGYTF. The DNA for the CDR3 is TGTGCCAGCAGTGAATTGAGGGGTAACTATGGCTACACCTTC.

The chain recombines TRBV6-4 with TRBJ2-3; TRBD1 agrees at 9 bases. The trim removed 2 bases at V and 2 bases at J, leaving 11 bases unmatched. Germline CDR1 reads MRHNA; CDR2 reads SNTAGT. The CDR3 contains 18 residues. The CDR3 DNA is TGTGCCAGCAGTGACCGCCCTCAGACAGGGGGGGCCACAGATACGCAGTATTTT. It codes for CASSDRPQTGGATDTQYF.

The chain is built from TRBV30 and TRBJ1-4; possible D gene TRBD1, 5 bases. Germline V gene data show CDR1 as GTSNPN and CDR2 as SVGIG (reference sequence). The CDR3 is made up of 11 amino acids. V was clipped by 7 bases and J by 5 bases, with 8 bases between them. The CDR3: CAYWGNEKLFF. Here the CDR3 DNA reads TGTGCCTATTGGGGGAATGAAAAACTGTTTTTT.

The gene calls are TRBV11-3 and TRBJ2-7; D is uncertain. This CDR3 spans 12 amino acids. The V gene's germline CDR1 is SGHNT and CDR2 YENEEA. Deletions cut 5 bases from V and 3 bases from J, with 8 bases between. The CDR3 nucleotides are TGTGCCAGCAGCCCAAACAGCTACGAGCAGTACTTC. This encodes CASSPNSYEQYF.

The chain combines TRBV2 with TRBJ1-1; D is ambiguous. Trimming stripped 6 bases from V and 1 base from J, with 9 bases between. The CDR3 covers 13 residues. Germline V gene data show CDR1 as SNHLY and CDR2 as FYNNEI. The DNA of the CDR3 is TGTGCCAGCAGAACCAGCGAGAACACTGAAGCTTTCTTT. Amino acids: CASRTSENTEAFF.

This clone appeared a single time. This rearrangement joins TRBV29-1 to TRBJ1-2, with D hard to call. The germline gives CDR1 SQVTM, CDR2 ANQGSEA. V lost 0 bases, J lost 3 bases, and 11 bases lay in between. The CDR3 has 14 amino acids. CDR3 nucleotides: TGCAGCGTTGAAGATCTTAACAGTCACTATGGCTACACCTTC. Translation gives CSVEDLNSHYGYTF.

This sequence joins TRBV30 and TRBJ2-3; D may correspond to TRBD1 or TRBD2 (5 bases each). Trimming removed 0 bases from V and 8 bases from J, with 12 bases in between. Looked up from germline, CDR1 is GTSNPN and CDR2 is SVGIG (reference sequence). The CDR3 has 13 residues. CDR3 sequence: CAWSVTGAGTQYF. DNA of the CDR3: TGTGCCTGGAGTGTAACCGGGGCGGGTACGCAGTATTTT.